A selection of T cell receptor beta chains follows, all from one sample in a study of beta chain features in type 1 diabetes. Profiled with immunoSEQ multiplex PCR; TCRdb holds only in-frame clones, not every one. Of fewer than 20,000 clones in the sample, 45% to 65% were seen once. Sequencing input: stem cell memory CD4+ T cells from blood. These receptors came from a woman aged 18-29 years in good health. Both conserved end residues are part of each CDR3. The D gene is left open where the match is weak. Only some rows state a clone size, as once, few, many or a class for expanded clones.

J gene,clone size,V gene,D gene,CDR3 protein,CDR3 DNA
TRBJ1-5,.,TRBV5-1,.,CASSPLGGGLNQPQHF,TGCGCCAGCAGCCCCTTGGGCGGGGGCCTCAATCAGCCCCAGCATTTT
TRBJ2-1,.,TRBV18,TRBD1,CASSPGTATYNEQFF,TGTGCCAGCTCACCCGGGACAGCGACCTACAATGAGCAGTTCTTC
TRBJ2-3,.,TRBV10-3,.,CAISQGTDTQYF,TGCGCCATCAGCCAGGGCACAGATACGCAGTATTTT
TRBJ1-5,few,TRBV7-2,.,CASSLESGDWAAQHF,TGTGCCAGCAGCTTAGAATCGGGGGACTGGGCGGCCCAGCATTTT
TRBJ2-1,few,TRBV4-2,.,CASSHESWGAYNEQFF,TGTGCCAGCAGCCATGAATCGTGGGGAGCCTACAATGAGCAGTTCTTC
TRBJ1-2,.,TRBV5-1,.,CASSLDSKNYGYTF,TGCGCCAGCAGCTTGGACTCCAAGAACTATGGCTACACCTTC
TRBJ2-2,.,TRBV11-2,TRBD1,CASSLVGQGSGTGELFF,TGTGCCAGCAGCTTAGTGGGACAGGGGTCGGGCACCGGGGAGCTGTTTTTT
TRBJ1-4,.,TRBV30,.,CAWSVPGGANEKLFF,TGTGCCTGGAGTGTACCGGGGGGAGCTAATGAAAAACTGTTTTTT
TRBJ2-7,.,TRBV28,.,CASSFFRESYEQYF,TGTGCCAGCAGTTTTTTCCGTGAGAGCTACGAGCAGTACTTC
TRBJ2-7,.,TRBV14,.,CASSQAYEQYF,TGTGCCAGCAGCCAAGCGTACGAGCAGTACTTC
TRBJ2-7,once,TRBV6-5,TRBD1,CASSYLSQGISYEQYF,TGTGCCAGCAGTTATCTGTCACAGGGGATCTCCTACGAGCAGTACTTC
TRBJ2-1,.,TRBV2,.,CASSEALRQEDEQFF,TGTGCCAGCAGTGAAGCGCTTAGACAGGAGGATGAGCAGTTCTTC
TRBJ2-1,few,TRBV11-2,.,CASSLDLNYNEQFF,TGTGCCAGCAGTCTAGACCTTAATTACAATGAGCAGTTCTTC
TRBJ2-7,.,TRBV21-1,.,CASSNSGTPLEQYF,TGTGCCAGCAGCAACAGCGGGACTCCTCTCGAGCAGTACTTC
TRBJ1-1,once,TRBV4-2,TRBD1,CASSQEAGTGNTEAFF,TGTGCCAGCAGCCAGGAAGCCGGGACAGGGAACACTGAAGCTTTCTTT
TRBJ2-1,.,TRBV12-5,TRBD2,CASGLDRRGIGGGTDNEQFF,TGTGCTAGTGGTTTGGATCGGCGAGGGATCGGGGGGGGTACAGACAATGAGCAGTTCTTC
TRBJ2-5,.,TRBV12-5,TRBD2,CASALRVAGPGETQYF,TGTGCTAGTGCACTGCGGGTAGCGGGCCCCGGGGAGACCCAGTACTTC
TRBJ2-5,.,TRBV30,TRBD2,CAWVAGGPLETQYF,TGTGCCTGGGTAGCGGGAGGGCCCTTAGAGACCCAGTACTTC
TRBJ1-1,.,TRBV7-2,.,CASSPASGGTEAFF,TGTGCCAGCAGCCCTGCTTCGGGAGGCACTGAAGCTTTCTTT
TRBJ2-7,few,TRBV29-1,TRBD2,CSVEGLAGGVYEQYF,TGCAGCGTTGAAGGGCTAGCGGGGGGGGTCTACGAGCAGTACTTC
TRBJ2-3,.,TRBV20-1,.,CSVRSTDTQYF,TGCAGTGTTCGTAGCACAGATACGCAGTATTTT
TRBJ2-1,.,TRBV11-3,TRBD2,CASSLGLAEVDEQFF,TGTGCCAGCAGCTTGGGACTAGCGGAGGTCGATGAGCAGTTCTTC
TRBJ2-3,.,TRBV11-2,.,CASRRRAPEDTQYF,TGTGCCAGCAGACGGCGGGCCCCCGAAGATACGCAGTATTTT
TRBJ1-4,few,TRBV7-2,.,CASSLGVQGIATNEKLFF,TGTGCCAGCAGCTTAGGGGTCCAGGGCATTGCAACTAATGAAAAACTGTTTTTT
TRBJ1-1,few,TRBV5-5,.,CASSLGHRGVPEAFF,TGTGCCAGCAGCCTTGGCCACCGGGGGGTACCTGAAGCTTTCTTT
TRBJ2-7,.,TRBV2,.,CASSGYRATYEQYF,TGTGCCAGCAGTGGGTACAGGGCCACCTACGAGCAGTACTTC
TRBJ2-7,.,TRBV19,TRBD1,CASSATGTGSYEQYF,TGTGCCAGTAGTGCCACCGGGACAGGCTCCTACGAGCAGTACTTC
TRBJ2-5,.,TRBV5-1,TRBD1,CASSDRTGPLETQYF,TGCGCCAGCAGCGATCGGACAGGGCCCCTAGAGACCCAGTACTTC
TRBJ1-1,.,TRBV30,.,CAWSDRGQEAFF,TGTGCCTGGAGTGATCGAGGCCAAGAAGCTTTCTTT
TRBJ1-6,few,TRBV6-1,.,CASSEVTGTNSPLHF,TGTGCCAGCAGTGAAGTCACGGGAACTAATTCACCCCTCCACTTT
TRBJ2-2,.,TRBV28,.,CASSLEGVGTGELFF,TGTGCCAGCAGTTTAGAGGGCGTGGGCACCGGGGAGCTGTTTTTT
TRBJ2-4,.,TRBV5-1,TRBD2,CASKPVGRMENIQYF,TGCGCCTCTAAACCAGTCGGGAGGATGGAGAACATTCAGTACTTC
TRBJ2-5,.,TRBV5-1,TRBD1,CASSFGGTGKETQYF,TGCGCCAGCAGCTTCGGCGGGACAGGGAAAGAGACCCAGTACTTC
TRBJ1-1,.,TRBV5-5,.,CASSLHDRLNTEAFF,TGTGCCAGCAGCTTACACGACAGGCTGAACACTGAAGCTTTCTTT
TRBJ1-1,few,TRBV29-1,.,CSVDIQGREAFF,TGCAGCGTTGACATCCAGGGAAGGGAAGCTTTCTTT
TRBJ1-2,once,TRBV5-1,.,CASSEGLSSYTF,TGCGCCAGCAGTGAGGGACTGTCTAGCTACACCTTC
TRBJ2-2,.,TRBV5-6,.,CASSLALRGPTGELFF,TGTGCCAGCAGCTTGGCGTTGCGGGGGCCCACCGGGGAGCTGTTTTTT
TRBJ2-7,.,TRBV5-6,TRBD1,CASSTGQGFHYEQYF,TGTGCCAGCAGTACTGGACAGGGCTTCCACTACGAGCAGTACTTC
TRBJ2-3,once,TRBV5-1,TRBD2,CASSLDLAGALTDTQYF,TGCGCCAGCAGCTTGGATCTAGCGGGTGCCCTTACAGATACGCAGTATTTT
TRBJ1-1,.,TRBV18,TRBD1,CASSPGSRGRPEAFF,TGTGCCAGCTCACCAGGAAGCAGGGGGCGCCCTGAAGCTTTCTTT
TRBJ2-5,.,TRBV5-1,.,CASSLGTLETQYF,TGCGCCAGCAGCTTGGGCACTTTGGAGACCCAGTACTTC
TRBJ2-1,few,TRBV10-3,TRBD1,CAISGSRQGFHEQFF,TGTGCCATCAGTGGCTCGAGACAGGGGTTTCATGAGCAGTTCTTC
TRBJ1-2,.,TRBV7-9,TRBD1,CASSLALSGQGYTF,TGTGCCAGCAGCTTAGCGTTGTCGGGACAGGGCTACACCTTC
TRBJ1-1,.,TRBV11-2,TRBD1,CASSLVLGQTEAFF,TGTGCCAGCAGCTTAGTCCTGGGACAGACTGAAGCTTTCTTT
TRBJ2-5,.,TRBV5-1,TRBD2,CASSLAGTSGGETQYF,TGCGCCAGCAGCTTGGCCGGGACTAGCGGGGGAGAGACCCAGTACTTC
TRBJ1-2,.,TRBV5-5,.,CASSLSRIAYGYTF,TGTGCCAGCAGCTTGTCGAGGATTGCCTATGGCTACACCTTC
TRBJ1-5,.,TRBV5-1,.,CASSLEGTTSNQPQHF,TGCGCCAGCAGCTTGGAGGGGACAACAAGCAATCAGCCCCAGCATTTT
TRBJ2-7,.,TRBV5-1,.,CASSLDRPVSYEQYF,TGCGCCAGCAGCTTGGACAGGCCAGTCTCCTACGAGCAGTACTTC
TRBJ1-2,.,TRBV5-1,TRBD1,CASSLVGQGARGHGYTF,TGCGCCAGCAGCTTAGTGGGACAGGGGGCGCGGGGCCATGGCTACACCTTC
TRBJ2-7,.,TRBV5-4,.,CASSLVKADGAYEQYF,TGTGCCAGCAGCTTGGTTAAAGCCGACGGGGCCTACGAGCAGTACTTC
TRBJ2-7,.,TRBV5-1,TRBD2,CASREREKYEQYF,TGCGCCAGCAGGGAGCGGGAGAAATACGAGCAGTACTTC
TRBJ2-7,few,TRBV7-9,.,CASGPYEQYF,TGTGCCAGCGGGCCCTACGAGCAGTACTTC
TRBJ1-2,.,TRBV10-3,TRBD1,CAITPDREIPGYTF,TGTGCCATCACCCCCGACAGGGAGATTCCTGGCTACACCTTC
TRBJ1-2,few,TRBV29-1,.,CSVEERDKGYGWGYTF,TGCAGCGTTGAAGAACGAGACAAGGGGTATGGCTGGGGCTACACCTTC
TRBJ2-5,.,TRBV11-2,TRBD2,CASSLGTSGKETQYF,TGTGCCAGCAGCCTAGGGACTAGCGGGAAAGAGACCCAGTACTTC
TRBJ2-1,few,TRBV6-1,TRBD2,CASSEGILAGGYNEQFF,TGTGCCAGCAGTGAAGGGATACTAGCGGGAGGCTACAATGAGCAGTTCTTC
TRBJ2-6,.,TRBV5-4,TRBD1,CASSFPTGGDPSGANVLTF,TGTGCCAGCAGCTTCCCGACAGGGGGCGACCCCTCTGGGGCCAACGTCCTGACTTTC